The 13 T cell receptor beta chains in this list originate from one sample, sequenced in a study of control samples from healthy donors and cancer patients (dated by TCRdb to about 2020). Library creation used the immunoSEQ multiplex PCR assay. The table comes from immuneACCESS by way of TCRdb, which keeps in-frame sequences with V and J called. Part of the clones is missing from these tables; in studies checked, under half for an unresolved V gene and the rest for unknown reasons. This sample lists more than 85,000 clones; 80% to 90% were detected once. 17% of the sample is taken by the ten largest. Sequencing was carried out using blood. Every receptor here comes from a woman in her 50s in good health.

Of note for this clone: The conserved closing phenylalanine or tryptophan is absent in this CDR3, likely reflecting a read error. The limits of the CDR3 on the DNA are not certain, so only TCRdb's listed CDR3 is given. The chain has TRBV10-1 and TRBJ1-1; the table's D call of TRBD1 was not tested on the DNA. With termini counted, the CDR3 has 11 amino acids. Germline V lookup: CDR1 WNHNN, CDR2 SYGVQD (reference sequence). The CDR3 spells CASSESIKGLV.

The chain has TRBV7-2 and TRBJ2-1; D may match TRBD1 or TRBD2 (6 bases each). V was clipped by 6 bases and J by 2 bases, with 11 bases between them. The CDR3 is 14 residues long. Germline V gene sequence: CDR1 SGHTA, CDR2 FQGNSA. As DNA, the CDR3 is TGTGCCAGCAGATCTGGGGGGCCCTACAATGAGCAGTTCTTC. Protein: CASRSGGPYNEQFF. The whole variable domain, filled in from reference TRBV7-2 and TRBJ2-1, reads GAGVSQSPSNKVTEKGKDVELRCDPISGHTALYWYRQSLGQGLEFLIYFQGNSAPDKSGLPSDRFSAERTGGSVSTLTIQRTQQEDSAVYLCASRSGGPYNEQFFGPGTRLTVL.

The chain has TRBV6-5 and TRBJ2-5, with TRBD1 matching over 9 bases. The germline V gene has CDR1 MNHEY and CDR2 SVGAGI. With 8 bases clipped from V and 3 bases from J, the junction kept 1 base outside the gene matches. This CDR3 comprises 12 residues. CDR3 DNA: TGTGCCAGCTGGACAGGGGAAGAGACCCAGTACTTC. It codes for CASWTGEETQYF.

In DNA form, the CDR3 reads TGTGCCAGCAGCCAGACTAGCGGGAGGACAGATACGCAGTATTTT. Its protein product is CASSQTSGRTDTQYF. The chain employs TRBV7-3 and TRBJ2-3; 13 nucleotides align to TRBD2. The length of the CDR3 is 15 residues. CDR1 and CDR2 from the germline V gene are SGHTA and FQGTGA. The V and J ends lost 5 bases and 3 bases, in that order; junction bases with no gene match: 2.

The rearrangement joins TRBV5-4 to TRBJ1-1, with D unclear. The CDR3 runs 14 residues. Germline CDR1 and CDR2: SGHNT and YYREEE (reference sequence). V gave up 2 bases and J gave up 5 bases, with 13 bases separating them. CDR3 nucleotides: TGTGCCAGCAGCTTCGGTAGGGTTGGGACTGAAGCTTTCTTT. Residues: CASSFGRVGTEAFF. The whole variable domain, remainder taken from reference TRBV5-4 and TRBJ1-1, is ETGVTQSPTHLIKTRGQQVTLRCSSQSGHNTVSWYQQALGQGPQFIFQYYREEENGRGNFPPRFSGLQFPNYSSELNVNALELDDSALYLCASSFGRVGTEAFFGQGTRLTVV.

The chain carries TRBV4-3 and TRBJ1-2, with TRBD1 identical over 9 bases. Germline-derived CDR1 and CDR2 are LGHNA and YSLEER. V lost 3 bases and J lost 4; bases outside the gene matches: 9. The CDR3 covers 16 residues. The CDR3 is CASSQIGQGLGYGYTF. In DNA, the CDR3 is TGCGCCAGCAGCCAGATAGGACAGGGGCTCGGCTATGGCTACACCTTC.

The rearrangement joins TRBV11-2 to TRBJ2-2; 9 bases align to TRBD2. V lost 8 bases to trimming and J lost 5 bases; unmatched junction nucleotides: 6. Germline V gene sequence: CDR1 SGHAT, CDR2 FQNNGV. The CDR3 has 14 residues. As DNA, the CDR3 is TGTGCCAGCGAAGCGGGAGGTGGAACCGGGGAGCTGTTTTTT. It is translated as CASEAGGGTGELFF.

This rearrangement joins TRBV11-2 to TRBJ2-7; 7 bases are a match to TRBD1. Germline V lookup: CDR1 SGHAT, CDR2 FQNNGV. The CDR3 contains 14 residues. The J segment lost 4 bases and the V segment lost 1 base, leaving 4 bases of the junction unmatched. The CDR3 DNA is TGTGCCAGCAGCTTAGCAGGGACAGTTTACGAGCAGTACTTC. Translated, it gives CASSLAGTVYEQYF.

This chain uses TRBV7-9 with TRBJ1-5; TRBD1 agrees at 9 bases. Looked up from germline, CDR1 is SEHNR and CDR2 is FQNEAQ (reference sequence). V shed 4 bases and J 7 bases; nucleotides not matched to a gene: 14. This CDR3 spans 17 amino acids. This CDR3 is CASSSGQGILSGQPQHF. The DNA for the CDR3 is TGTGCCAGCAGCTCGGGACAGGGTATTCTGTCGGGGCAGCCCCAGCATTTT.

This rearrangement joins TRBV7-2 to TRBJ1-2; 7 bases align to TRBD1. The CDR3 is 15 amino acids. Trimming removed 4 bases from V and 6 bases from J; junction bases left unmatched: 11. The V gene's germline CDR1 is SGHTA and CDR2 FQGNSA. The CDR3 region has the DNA TGTGCCAGCAGCTCACGCCTGGGTCAGGGGGATGGCTACACCTTC. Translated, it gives CASSSRLGQGDGYTF.

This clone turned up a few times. The DNA for the CDR3 is TGTGCCAGCAGCCCAGGGGGACAGGGGGCAGATACGCAGTATTTT. This gives the protein CASSPGGQGADTQYF. The chain has TRBV7-7 and TRBJ2-3, with 11 bases matching TRBD1. The germline CDR1 and CDR2 sequences are SSHAT and FNYEAQ (reference sequence). The CDR3 covers 15 residues. With V trimmed by 5 bases and J by 4 bases, 5 bases remained unmatched.

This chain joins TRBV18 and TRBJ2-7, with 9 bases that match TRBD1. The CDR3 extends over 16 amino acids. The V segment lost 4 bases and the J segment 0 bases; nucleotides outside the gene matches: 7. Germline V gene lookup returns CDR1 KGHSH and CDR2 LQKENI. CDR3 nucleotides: TGTGCCAGCTCACTGGTACCGGGACAGGGCTCCTACGAGCAGTACTTC. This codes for CASSLVPGQGSYEQYF.

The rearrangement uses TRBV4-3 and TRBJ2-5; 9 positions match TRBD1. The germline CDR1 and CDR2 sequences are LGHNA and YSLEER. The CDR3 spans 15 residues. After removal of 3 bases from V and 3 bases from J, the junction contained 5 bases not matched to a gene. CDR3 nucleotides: TGCGCCAGCAGCCAGAGCCGGGACAGGGAAGAGACCCAGTACTTC. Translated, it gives CASSQSRDREETQYF.